These T cell receptor beta chains were read from a single sample in a study of CD8+CD57+ T cells in acquired aplastic anemia. TCRdb called the reads again in MiXCR, with one record for every CDR3 protein. Of some 150,000 distinct CDR3 sequences in the sample, over 55% were seen once. Sequenced material: sorted CD4+, CD8+, or CD8+CD57+ T cells (not recorded which) from PBMCs. Receptors originate from a human donor with aplastic anemia. Each CDR3 is given with its conserved first and last residue. D genes are given only for firm matches. Clone size is given for some rows only: seen once, a few or many times, or a class if the clone is expanded.

V gene	J gene	CDR3 length	D gene	clone size	CDR3 DNA	CDR3 protein
TRBV4-1	TRBJ2-1	15	TRBD2	many	TGCGCCAGCAGGACTAGCGGGAGGGCCCTCAATGAGCAGTTCTTC	CASRTSGRALNEQFF
TRBV20-1	TRBJ2-3	11	-	-	TGCAGTTGCGTGGCTCCAGATACGCAGTATTTT	CSCVAPDTQYF
TRBV29-1	TRBJ1-2	11	-	-	TGCAGCGTTGGACAGGACTATGGCTACACCTTC	CSVGQDYGYTF
TRBV20-1	TRBJ2-7	11	-	-	TGCAGTGCAACGACAGCGACGGGGCAGTACTTC	CSATTATGQYF
TRBV12-3/TRBV12-4	TRBJ1-2	11	-	-	TGTGCCAGCAGTTTTTCTGATGGCTACACCTTC	CASSFSDGYTF
TRBV7-9	TRBJ1-1	15	TRBD1	-	TGTGCCAGCAGCTTAGAAGGGACAGGGGTTACTGAAGCTTTCTTT	CASSLEGTGVTEAFF
TRBV19	TRBJ2-7	13	TRBD1	few	TGTGCCAGTAGTATCACAGGGGCCTACGAGCAGTACTTC	CASSITGAYEQYF
TRBV5-8	TRBJ1-1	15	-	-	TGTGCCAGCAGCGTCAGGGTACAGGCGAACACTGAAGCTTTCTTT	CASSVRVQANTEAFF
TRBV7-9	TRBJ2-5	16	TRBD2	once	TGTGCCAGCACCCACACTCCTAGCGGGGCTCAAGAGACCCAGTACTTC	CASTHTPSGAQETQYF
TRBV29-1	TRBJ2-4	12	-	many	TGCAGCGTTGATGGGGGGCAAAACATTCAGTACTTC	CSVDGGQNIQYF
TRBV7-6	TRBJ2-3	17	TRBD1	once	TGTGCCAGCAGCTCAGGGACAGGAGTCCCTAGCACAGATACGCAGTATTTT	CASSSGTGVPSTDTQYF
TRBV10-1	TRBJ2-5	15	TRBD1	-	TGCGCCAGCATCAGACAGGGAGTAGAGTCAGAGACCCAGTACTTC	CASIRQGVESETQYF
TRBV12-3/TRBV12-4	TRBJ2-3	15	-	many	TGTGCCACCTCTGGGTCCCCTCCCCGCACAGATACGCAGTATTTT	CATSGSPPRTDTQYF
TRBV20-1	TRBJ1-1	14	-	-	TGCAGTGCTAGAGATCCCAGGGTTGACACTGAAGCTTTCTTT	CSARDPRVDTEAFF
TRBV19	TRBJ1-1	17	TRBD1	-	TGTGCCAGTAGTCCTCGGGACAGGGTGCAGGGTGGCACTGAAGCTTTCTTT	CASSPRDRVQGGTEAFF
TRBV12-3/TRBV12-4	TRBJ2-3	16	-	-	TGTGCCAGCACCCGTGACGGCCAGATATTGGCAGATACGCAGTATTTT	CASTRDGQILADTQYF
TRBV19	TRBJ2-1	12	-	-	TGTGCCAGTAGCAGTCACTACAATGAGCAGTTCTTC	CASSSHYNEQFF
TRBV14	TRBJ2-2	13	-	few	TGTGCCAGCAGCCAAGTGGGGACCGGGGAGCTGTTTTTT	CASSQVGTGELFF
TRBV19	TRBJ1-6	16	-	-	TGTGCCAGTAGTATCGACGCAGTGGGAGATAATTCACCCCTCCACTTT	CASSIDAVGDNSPLHF
TRBV20-1	TRBJ1-6	16	-	-	TGCAGTGCTAGAGATGAGCGGAGCTCCTATAATTCACCCCTCCACTTT	CSARDERSSYNSPLHF